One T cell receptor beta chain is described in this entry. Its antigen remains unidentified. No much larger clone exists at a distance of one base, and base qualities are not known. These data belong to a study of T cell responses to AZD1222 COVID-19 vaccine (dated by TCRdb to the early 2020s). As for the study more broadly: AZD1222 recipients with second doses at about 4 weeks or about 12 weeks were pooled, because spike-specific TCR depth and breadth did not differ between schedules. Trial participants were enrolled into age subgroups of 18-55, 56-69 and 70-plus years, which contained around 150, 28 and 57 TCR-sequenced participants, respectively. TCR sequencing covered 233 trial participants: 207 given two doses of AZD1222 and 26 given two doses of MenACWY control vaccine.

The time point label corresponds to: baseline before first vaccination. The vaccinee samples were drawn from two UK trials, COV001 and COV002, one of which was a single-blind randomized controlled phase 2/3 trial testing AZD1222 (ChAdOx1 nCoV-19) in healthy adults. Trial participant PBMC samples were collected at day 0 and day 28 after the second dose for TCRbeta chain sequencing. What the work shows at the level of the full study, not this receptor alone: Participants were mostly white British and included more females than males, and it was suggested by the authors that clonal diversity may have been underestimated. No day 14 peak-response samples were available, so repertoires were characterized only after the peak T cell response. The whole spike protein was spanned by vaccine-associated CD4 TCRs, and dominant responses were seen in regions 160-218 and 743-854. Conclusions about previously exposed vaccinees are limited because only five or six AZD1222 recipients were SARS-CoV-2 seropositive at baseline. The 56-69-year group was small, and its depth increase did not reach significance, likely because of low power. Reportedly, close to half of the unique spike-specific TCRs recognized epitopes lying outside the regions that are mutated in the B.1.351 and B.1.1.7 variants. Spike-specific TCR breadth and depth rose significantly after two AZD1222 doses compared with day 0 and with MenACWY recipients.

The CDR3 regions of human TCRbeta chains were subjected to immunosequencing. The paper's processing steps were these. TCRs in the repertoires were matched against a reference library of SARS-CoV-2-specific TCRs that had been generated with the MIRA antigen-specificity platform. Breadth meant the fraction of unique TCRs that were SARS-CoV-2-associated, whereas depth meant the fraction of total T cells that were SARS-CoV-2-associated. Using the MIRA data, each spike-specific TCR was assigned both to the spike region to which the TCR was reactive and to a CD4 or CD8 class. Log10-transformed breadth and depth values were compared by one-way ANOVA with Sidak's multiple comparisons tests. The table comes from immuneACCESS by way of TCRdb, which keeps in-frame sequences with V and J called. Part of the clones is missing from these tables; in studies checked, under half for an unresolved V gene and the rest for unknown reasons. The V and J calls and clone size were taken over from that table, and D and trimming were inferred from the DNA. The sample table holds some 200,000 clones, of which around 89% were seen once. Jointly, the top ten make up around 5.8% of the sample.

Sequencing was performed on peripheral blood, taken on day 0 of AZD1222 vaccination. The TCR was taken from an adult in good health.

The base sequence is TGTGCCAGCAAGGGGGGGACAGGACTTAACACCGGGGAGCTGTTTTTT. Translated, this is CASKGGTGLNTGELFF. Recombination connected TRBV5-4 to TRBJ2-2, with TRBD1 tentatively as D gene (8 bases match). The germline V gene encodes CDR1 SGHNT and CDR2 YYREEE (reference sequence). V was cut back by 6 bases and J by 2 bases, leaving a gap of 17 bases between them. The CDR3 goes from the cysteine to the phenylalanine over 16 residues. The CDR3 DNA has 48 bases and is translated from base 1. Full variable domain (CDR3 extended with the reference TRBV5-4 and TRBJ2-2 proteins): ETGVTQSPTHLIKTRGQQVTLRCSSQSGHNTVSWYQQALGQGPQFIFQYYREEENGRGNFPPRFSGLQFPNYSSELNVNALELDDSALYLCASKGGTGLNTGELFFGEGSRLTVL.